These 11 T cell receptor beta chains were all obtained from the same sample, sequenced in a study of memory CD4+ T cells and cytomegalovirus serostatus. Sequencing used immunoSEQ multiplex PCR; TCRdb keeps in-frame clones, though not all of them. The data show 45,000 or so clones, approximately 80% seen once. The sort gate was single viable CD3+CD4+CD8-CD45RO+ cells for memory CD4+ T cells. The specimen was memory CD4+ T cells from blood. The source is an adult in good health and CMV-seronegative.

The chain employs TRBV4-3 and TRBJ2-3; weak D call: TRBD1 (5 bases). V was trimmed by 0 bases and J by 5 bases, leaving 9 bases between them. Germline V lookup: CDR1 LGHNA, CDR2 YSLEER. CDR3 length: 14 amino acids. CDR3 coding DNA: TGCGCCAGCAGCCAAGATAGCAGGGAAGATACGCAGTATTTT. Protein: CASSQDSREDTQYF.

The V gene is TRBV29-1, the J gene TRBJ1-1; 10 bases align to TRBD1. CDR1 is SQVTM, CDR2 ANQGSEA, per germline. The CDR3 loop spans 11 amino acids. V gave up 5 bases and J gave up 11 bases; unmatched junction bases: 5. The CDR3 region has the DNA TGCAGCGTTTGGGACAGGGGAACGGCTTTCTTT. Translating it yields CSVWDRGTAFF.

The V and J genes are TRBV5-1 and TRBJ2-1, with unresolved D. The CDR3 is made up of 16 amino acids. Germline V gene sequence: CDR1 SGHRS, CDR2 YFSETQ. V lost 0 bases to trimming and J lost 1 base, with 11 bases between them. CDR3 protein: CASSLAGQLSYNEQFF. In nucleotides, the CDR3 is TGCGCCAGCAGCTTGGCGGGCCAGTTATCCTACAATGAGCAGTTCTTC.

V usage is TRBV6-5 and J usage is TRBJ1-3, with D uncertain. Trimming left V 9 bases short and J 0 bases short, with 12 bases between. Per the germline V gene, CDR1 is MNHEY and CDR2 is SVGAGI. There are 14 residues in the CDR3. The CDR3 nucleotides are TGTGCCAGTGGTAGTGGTGTCTCTGGAAACACCATATATTTT. Encoded protein: CASGSGVSGNTIYF.

This clone was detected once. The chain has TRBV11-3 and TRBJ2-7; weak D call: TRBD1 (6 bases). This CDR3 is built from 13 residues. V was cut by 2 bases and J by 2 bases, with 7 bases left in between. Germline V lookup: CDR1 SGHNT, CDR2 YENEEA. The CDR3, as DNA: TGTGCCAGCAGCTTACCAGGGGCCTACGAGCAGTACTTC. Its translation: CASSLPGAYEQYF.

The J gene is TRBJ2-2, the V gene TRBV5-8; D gene uncertain. The CDR3 length is 15 residues. Trimming left V 4 bases short and J 3 bases short, with 13 bases between. Germline lookup yields CDR1 SGHTS and CDR2 YDEGEE. CDR3 nucleotides: TGTGCCAGCAGCGTGGAGCCCGTTGACACCGGGGAGCTGTTTTTT. Its translation: CASSVEPVDTGELFF.

The V gene is TRBV19, the J gene TRBJ2-7, with a weak D call TRBD2 (6 bases). The germline V gene has CDR1 LNHDA and CDR2 SQIVND (reference sequence). This CDR3 region has 15 residues. V dropped 1 base and J dropped 3 bases, with 13 bases sitting between them. The CDR3 protein is CASSIAGVVRYEQYF. The CDR3, as DNA: TGTGCCAGTAGTATAGCGGGGGTAGTACGCTACGAGCAGTACTTC.

This rearrangement joins TRBV7-2 to TRBJ2-5, with D hard to call. V was trimmed by 2 bases and J by 7 bases, leaving 14 bases between them. Germline CDR1 SGHTA, CDR2 FQGNSA. The CDR3 loop spans 14 amino acids. The CDR3 spells CASSLPAQAGTQYF. The CDR3 DNA reads TGTGCCAGCAGCTTACCGGCCCAGGCAGGGACCCAGTACTTC.

V is TRBV25-1 and J is TRBJ1-3; TRBD1 might be the D (5 bases). This CDR3 contains 16 residues. The V end lost 2 bases, the J end lost 7 bases, and 18 bases lay between the germline ends. Germline V gene sequence: CDR1 MGHDK, CDR2 SYGVNS. CDR3 residues: CASSERDGRVRNTIYF. The DNA of the CDR3 is TGTGCCAGCAGTGAAAGGGACGGGAGAGTCCGGAACACCATATATTTT.

The rearrangement uses TRBV7-2 and TRBJ2-3, with 11 bases lining up with TRBD2. The CDR3 loop spans 15 amino acids. CDR1 is SGHTA, CDR2 FQGNSA, per germline. J was trimmed by 9 bases and V by 6 bases; bases with no gene match: 11. This chain's CDR3 is CASRRLAGPLRTQYF. The CDR3 nucleotides read TGTGCCAGCAGGAGACTAGCGGGGCCTCTCCGCACGCAGTATTTT.

V and J are TRBV25-1 and TRBJ2-3, with unresolved D. V was clipped by 6 bases and J by 4 bases, with 5 bases between them. Germline V gene lookup returns CDR1 MGHDK and CDR2 SYGVNS. The CDR3 is 11 amino acids. CDR3 nucleotides: TGTGCCAGCAGGATAGCAGATACGCAGTATTTT. It codes for CASRIADTQYF.